This T cell receptor (beta chain) was sequenced during a study of beta chain features in type 1 diabetes (dated by TCRdb to between 2017 and 2018). General notes on the study: Mean age, gender distribution, total cell number and subset yield did not differ between patients and healthy donors. Across all samples, roughly 110,000,000 sorted cells were examined, and cell number per subset correlated strongly with RNA yield. Regulatory and stem cell-like memory subsets were obtained from only 8 patients and about eight healthy donors, while naive and central memory subsets were obtained from all 30 or so donors. In the study, TCRB repertoires of sorted circulating CD4+ T cell subsets from recently diagnosed type 1 diabetes patients were compared with those of matched healthy donors. General conclusions and limits of the study: PCR may preferentially amplify shorter templates, but because patient and control samples were amplified and corrected together, any resulting skew would affect both groups equally. Because cDNA was sequenced instead of genomic DNA, highly expressing activated cells could be over-represented, though the groups showed no difference in activation or CD3 levels. The naive, central memory and regulatory TCRB repertoires appeared to resemble one another more closely among patients than among healthy donors. Fewer insertions and more nucleotide deletions at VDJ recombination sites were observed in patients with type 1 diabetes, implying thymic rearrangement abnormalities. Type 1 diabetes patients showed a moderate but significant shortening of TCRB CDR3 length in all four CD4+ subsets. Because the HLA sub-analyses included only small numbers of individuals, any influence of HLA type on TCRB rearrangement was left unresolved.

Each donor gave one peripheral blood draw, roughly 120 mL on average, collected into heparinised tubes. Using a panel that included CD45RO, CCR7, CD25, CD127, CD95 and CD27, naive, central memory, regulatory and stem cell-like memory CD4+ T cells were sorted on a BD FACSAria II. Every sorted population had a purity above 95%. PBMCs were separated immediately by Lymphoprep density gradient centrifugation and were stained directly, without being cultured. To minimize batch effects, samples were stained and sorted in pairs, one healthy donor with one patient per experiment. All of the isolated RNA was reverse transcribed with the High Capacity cDNA Reverse Transcription Kit, so expressed TCRB transcripts were sequenced. Deep immunoSEQ sequencing was applied to naive, central memory and regulatory T cell samples, giving an average of around 4 million total reads per sample. After sorted cells were lysed in RLT buffer, RNA was extracted with DNase-treated RNeasy Micro or Mini kits, with the choice depending on cell number. Each cell subset was processed separately to prevent cross-contamination, with patient and healthy donor samples processed together. TCRB sequences were amplified from cDNA with the immunoSEQ multiplex PCR, producing 87-bp fragments spanning the CDR3 region. Amplicons were sequenced on the Illumina HiSeq platform. The authors' analysis ran thus. Synthetic template baselines were used to correct PCR bias computationally, reads within Hamming distance 2 were collapsed together, and singletons that could not be merged were discarded. Reads were aligned against IMGT so that V, D and J genes, CDR3 length and insertions or deletions at six rearrangement sites could be assigned. Within each subset, clonotype counts were normalized to sorted cell number, after which true diversity and Gini coefficients were computed with the tcR R package. The overlap coefficient, calculated on TCRB nucleotide sequences, was used to quantify repertoire sharing. Out-of-frame TCRB sequences from naive cells were analyzed as a proxy for the pre-selection repertoire. This immuneACCESS table, as held by TCRdb, lists in-frame sequences with V and J called but not all clones. Of the missing ones, under half trace to an unresolved V gene in checked studies; the others have no known cause. V and J calls and clone size are those listed in that table; D and trimming were worked out from the DNA. The sample records hundreds of thousands of clones, around an eighth of which are singletons. The ten largest make up just under 0.04% of the sample.

Only a few counts were recorded for this clone. Its antigen is currently not known. Base qualities were left out, and no much larger clone turns up one base away. The V end loses 1 base and the J end loses 6 bases, and a stretch of 16 bases separates them. Measured from the cysteine to the phenylalanine, the CDR3 is 15 residues long. The only DNA kept is the CDR3, 45 bases in frame from the first base. Reading the germline V gene gives CDR1 SQVTM and CDR2 ANQGSEA. Input material: naive CD4+ T cells from blood. The cell subset or site label of this sample denotes: true naive CD4+ T cells. This sequence was found in a man aged 18-30 years with type 1 diabetes. The chain uses TRBV29-1 and TRBJ1-5; no confident D gene assignment can be made. CDR3 protein: CSVEAFGGPGQPQHF. DNA sequence: TGCAGCGTTGAAGCTTTCGGAGGGCCCGGTCAGCCCCAGCATTTT.